This T cell receptor beta chain was obtained from a study of OX40 agonist ivuxolimab in advanced cancers. The germline CDR1 and CDR2 sequences are SGHTA and FQGNSA. This CDR3 spans 12 amino acids. Worth noting for this clone: At one end the junction does not follow the germline gene, possibly because of a read error.

Assay: immunoSEQ multiplex PCR; the TCRdb copy retains only in-frame clones and omits some. Of about 48,000 clones in the sample, around 84% were seen once. Sample: CD4+ or CD8+ T cells sorted from blood, taken in a trial of the OX40 agonist ivuxolimab. The V call is TRBV7-2, the J call TRBJ2-5; D not certain. This receptor was identified in an adult with an advanced solid tumor such as melanoma, head and neck, liver or kidney cancer. This chain's CDR3 is CASRLAGETQYF. For the CDR3, the DNA is TGTGCCAGCAGGTTAGCCGGGGAGACCCAGTACTTC.